This is a list of T cell receptor beta chains from one sample in a study of OX40 agonist ivuxolimab in advanced cancers. The repertoire was sequenced with immunoSEQ multiplex PCR; TCRdb's copy has only in-frame clones and lacks some. The sample lists 77,000 or so clones, about nine tenths occurring once. The sequencing here drew on CD4+ or CD8+ T cells sorted from blood, taken in a trial of the OX40 agonist ivuxolimab. These receptors were obtained from an adult with an advanced solid tumor such as melanoma, head and neck, liver or kidney cancer. Each CDR3 is given with its conserved first and last residue. D genes are given only for firm matches. Where a row states a size, it is once, few, many or the class of an expanded clone; other rows omit it.

>NA|TRBD1|TRBV12-5|TRBJ1-5
CASGKGTDSNQPQHF
TGTGCTAGTGGAAAGGGGACAGATAGCAATCAGCCCCAGCATTTT
>NA|NA|TRBV6-5|TRBJ1-5
CASSPTGRDQPQHF
TGTGCCAGCAGCCCGACGGGGAGGGATCAGCCCCAGCATTTT
>NA|NA|TRBV5-1|TRBJ1-2
CASSLAGMIGYTF
TGCGCCAGCAGCTTGGCAGGGATGATCGGCTACACCTTC
>NA|NA|TRBV25-1|TRBJ2-2
CATKPTQPNTGELFF
TGTGCCACTAAGCCCACCCAACCGAACACCGGGGAGCTGTTTTTT
>NA|NA|TRBV6-5|TRBJ2-7
CASSYYQGSYEQYF
TGTGCCAGCAGTTACTATCAGGGGTCCTACGAGCAGTACTTC
>NA|NA|TRBV6-5|TRBJ1-2
CASSYSWDTDYGYTF
TGTGCCAGCAGTTACTCTTGGGACACCGACTATGGCTACACCTTC
>NA|NA|TRBV7-2|TRBJ2-5
CASSLATGRETQYF
TGTGCCAGCAGCTTAGCTACGGGGCGAGAGACCCAGTACTTC
>NA|NA|TRBV11-2|TRBJ2-5
CASSHNSFQETQYF
TGTGCCAGCAGCCACAACAGTTTCCAAGAGACCCAGTACTTC
>NA|NA|TRBV12-5|TRBJ2-3
CASGLVPETDTQYF
TGTGCTAGTGGTTTGGTACCGGAAACAGATACGCAGTATTTT
>NA|TRBD1|TRBV18|TRBJ1-2
CASPTGDSPSNYGYTF
TGTGCCAGCCCCACGGGGGACAGCCCCTCTAACTATGGCTACACCTTC
>NA|NA|TRBV5-1|TRBJ2-5
CASHGEETQYF
TGCGCCAGCCACGGGGAAGAGACCCAGTACTTC
>NA|TRBD2|TRBV6-1|TRBJ2-2
CASSEAGGGTGELFF
TGTGCCAGCAGTGAAGCGGGGGGGGGCACCGGGGAGCTGTTTTTT
>NA|NA|TRBV6-1|TRBJ2-7
CASRAEGGTYEQYF
TGTGCCAGCAGGGCAGAGGGGGGGACCTACGAGCAGTACTTC
>NA|NA|TRBV6-1|TRBJ1-5
CASSQNQPQHF
TGTGCCAGCAGCCAGAATCAGCCCCAGCATTTT
>once|NA|TRBV29-1|TRBJ2-4
CSVVQGNIQYF
TGCAGCGTTGTGCAGGGGAACATTCAGTACTTC
>NA|NA|TRBV7-2|TRBJ1-4
CASSLWGGLREKLFF
TGTGCCAGCAGCTTATGGGGGGGCTTACGCGAAAAACTGTTTTTT
>NA|NA|TRBV7-8|TRBJ2-6
CASSLSSWANVLTF
TGTGCCAGCAGCTTAAGCTCCTGGGCCAACGTCCTGACTTTC
>NA|NA|TRBV6-1|TRBJ1-1
CASSHGHVAFF
TGTGCCAGCAGCCACGGACATGTGGCTTTCTTT
>NA|TRBD1|TRBV30|TRBJ1-2
CAWTPGQPYGYTF
TGTGCCTGGACTCCGGGACAGCCCTATGGCTACACCTTC
>NA|NA|TRBV10-1|TRBJ1-5
CASNKRTRGGNQGQPQHF
TGCGCCAGCAACAAAAGGACTAGGGGGGGAAATCAGGGCCAGCCCCAGCATTTT
>NA|TRBD1|TRBV6-5|TRBJ1-1
CASSLQGGSTEAFF
TGTGCCAGCAGCCTTCAGGGGGGGAGCACTGAAGCTTTCTTT
>NA|TRBD1|TRBV19|TRBJ2-1
CASTRQGRFDEQFF
TGTGCCAGTACCAGACAGGGACGTTTCGATGAGCAGTTCTTC
>NA|NA|TRBV5-4|TRBJ2-2
CASSLGATRTGELFF
TGTGCCAGCAGCTTGGGGGCGACCCGGACCGGGGAGCTGTTTTTT
>NA|NA|TRBV7-2|TRBJ2-4
CASSQDSQNIQYF
TGTGCCAGCAGCCAGGACAGCCAAAACATTCAGTACTTC
>NA|TRBD1|TRBV30|TRBJ1-2
CAWTTGAGGYTF
TGTGCCTGGACTACAGGGGCGGGGGGCTACACCTTC
>few|NA|TRBV4-1|TRBJ2-7
CASSPDPGQGGQYF
TGCGCCAGCAGCCCAGACCCGGGCCAAGGTGGGCAGTACTTC
>NA|NA|TRBV18|TRBJ2-5
CASSPGQRETQYF
TGTGCCAGCTCGCCAGGACAGAGAGAGACCCAGTACTTC